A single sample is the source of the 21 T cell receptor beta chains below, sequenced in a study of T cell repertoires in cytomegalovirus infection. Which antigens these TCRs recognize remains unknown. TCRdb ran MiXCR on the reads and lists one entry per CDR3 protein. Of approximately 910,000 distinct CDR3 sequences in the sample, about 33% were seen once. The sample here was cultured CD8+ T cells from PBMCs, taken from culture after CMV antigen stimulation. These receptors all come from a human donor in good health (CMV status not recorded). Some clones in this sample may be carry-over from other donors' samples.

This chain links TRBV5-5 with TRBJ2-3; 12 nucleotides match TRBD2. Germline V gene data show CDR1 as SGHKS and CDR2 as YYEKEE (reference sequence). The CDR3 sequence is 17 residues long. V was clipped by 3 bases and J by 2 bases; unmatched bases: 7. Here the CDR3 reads CASSSPGLAGITDTQYF. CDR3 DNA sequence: TGTGCCAGCAGCTCCCCCGGACTAGCGGGAATCACAGATACGCAGTATTTT.

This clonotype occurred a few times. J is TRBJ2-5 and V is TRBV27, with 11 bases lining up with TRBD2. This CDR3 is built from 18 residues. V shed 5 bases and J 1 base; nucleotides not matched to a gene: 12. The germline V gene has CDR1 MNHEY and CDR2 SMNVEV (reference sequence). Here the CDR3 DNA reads TGTGCCAGCAGTCCGAATTCTAGCGGGGGGCCGTTCCAAGAGACCCAGTACTTC. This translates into CASSPNSSGGPFQETQYF.

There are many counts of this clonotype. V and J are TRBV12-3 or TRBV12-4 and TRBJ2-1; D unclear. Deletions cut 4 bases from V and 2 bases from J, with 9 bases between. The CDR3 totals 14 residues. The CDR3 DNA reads TGTGCCAGCAGTTGGTCTCCAGCCTACAATGAGCAGTTCTTC. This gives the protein CASSWSPAYNEQFF.

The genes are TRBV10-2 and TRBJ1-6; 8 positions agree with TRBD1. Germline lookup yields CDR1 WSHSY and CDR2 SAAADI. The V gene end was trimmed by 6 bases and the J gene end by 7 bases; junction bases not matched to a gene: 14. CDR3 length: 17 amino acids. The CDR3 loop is CASSDTRTGPRNSPLHF. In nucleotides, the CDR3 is TGCGCCAGCAGCGATACTCGGACAGGGCCCAGAAATTCACCCCTCCACTTT.

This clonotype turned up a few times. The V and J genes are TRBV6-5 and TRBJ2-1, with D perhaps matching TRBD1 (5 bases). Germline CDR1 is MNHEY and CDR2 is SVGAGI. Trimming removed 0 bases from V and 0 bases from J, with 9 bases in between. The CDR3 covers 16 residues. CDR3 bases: TGTGCCAGCAGTTACTCTGGACACAGCTCCTACAATGAGCAGTTCTTC. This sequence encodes CASSYSGHSSYNEQFF.

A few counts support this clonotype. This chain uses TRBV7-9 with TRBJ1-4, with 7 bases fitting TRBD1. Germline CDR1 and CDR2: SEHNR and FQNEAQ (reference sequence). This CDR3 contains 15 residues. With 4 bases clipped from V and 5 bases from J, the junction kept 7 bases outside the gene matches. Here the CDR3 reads CASSSPSGQNEKLFF. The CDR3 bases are TGTGCCAGCAGCTCGCCGTCGGGACAGAATGAAAAACTGTTTTTT. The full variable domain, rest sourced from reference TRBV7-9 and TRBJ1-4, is DTGVSQNPRHKITKRGQNVTFRCDPISEHNRLYWYRQTLGQGPEFLTYFQNEAQLEKSRLLSDRFSAERPKGSFSTLEIQRTEQGDSAMYLCASSSPSGQNEKLFFGSGTQLSVL.

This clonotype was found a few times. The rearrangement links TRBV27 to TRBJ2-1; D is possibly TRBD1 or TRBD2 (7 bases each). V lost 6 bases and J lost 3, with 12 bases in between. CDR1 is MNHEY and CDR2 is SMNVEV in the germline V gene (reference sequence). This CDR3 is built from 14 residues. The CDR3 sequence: CASRGGTVYNEQFF. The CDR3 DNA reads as TGTGCCAGCAGGGGGGGGACAGTCTACAATGAGCAGTTCTTC.

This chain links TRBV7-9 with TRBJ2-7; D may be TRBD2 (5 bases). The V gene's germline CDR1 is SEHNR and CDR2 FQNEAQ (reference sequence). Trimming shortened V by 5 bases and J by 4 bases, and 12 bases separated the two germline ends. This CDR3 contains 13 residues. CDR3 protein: CASSKPGSYEQYV. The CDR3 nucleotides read TGTGCCAGCAGCAAACCGGGATCGTACGAGCAGTACGTC.

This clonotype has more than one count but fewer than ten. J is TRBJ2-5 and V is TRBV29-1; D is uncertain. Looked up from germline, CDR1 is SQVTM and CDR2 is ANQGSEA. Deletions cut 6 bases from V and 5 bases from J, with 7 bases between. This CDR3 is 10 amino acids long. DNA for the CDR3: TGCAGCGTGCGGCGGGAGACCCAGTACTTC. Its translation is CSVRRETQYF.

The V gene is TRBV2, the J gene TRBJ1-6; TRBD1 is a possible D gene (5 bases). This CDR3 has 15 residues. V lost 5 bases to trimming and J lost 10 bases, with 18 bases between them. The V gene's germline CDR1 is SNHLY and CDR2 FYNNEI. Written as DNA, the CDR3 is TGTGCCAGCAGTTGGGGGGGGGACCCGATGTCACCCCTCCACTTT. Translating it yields CASSWGGDPMSPLHF.

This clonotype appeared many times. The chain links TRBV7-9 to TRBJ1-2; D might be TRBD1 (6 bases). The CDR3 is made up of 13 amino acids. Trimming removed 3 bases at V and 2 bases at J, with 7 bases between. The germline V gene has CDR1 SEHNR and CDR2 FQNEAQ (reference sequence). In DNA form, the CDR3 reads TGTGCCAGCAGCTTTACAGGGAACTATGGCTACACCTTC. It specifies CASSFTGNYGYTF.

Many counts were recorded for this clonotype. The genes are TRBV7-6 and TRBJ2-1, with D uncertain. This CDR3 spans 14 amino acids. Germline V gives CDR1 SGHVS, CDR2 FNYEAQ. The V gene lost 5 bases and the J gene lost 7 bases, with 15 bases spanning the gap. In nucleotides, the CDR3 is TGTGCCAGCAGCCCCAGAGCAGGCCGGAATGAGCAGTTCTTC. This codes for CASSPRAGRNEQFF.

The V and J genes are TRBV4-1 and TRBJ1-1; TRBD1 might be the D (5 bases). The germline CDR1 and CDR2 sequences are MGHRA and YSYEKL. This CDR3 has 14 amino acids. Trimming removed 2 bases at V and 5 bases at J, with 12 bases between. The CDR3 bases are TGCGCCAGCAGCCAATCAGGGTTTGGAACTGAAGCTTTCTTT. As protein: CASSQSGFGTEAFF.

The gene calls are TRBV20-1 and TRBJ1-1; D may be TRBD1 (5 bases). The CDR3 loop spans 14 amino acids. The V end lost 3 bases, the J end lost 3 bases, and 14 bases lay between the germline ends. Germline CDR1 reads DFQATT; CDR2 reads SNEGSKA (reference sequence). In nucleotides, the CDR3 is TGCAGTGCTAGGGGTCAGGACATCGACACTGAAGCTTTCTTT. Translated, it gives CSARGQDIDTEAFF.

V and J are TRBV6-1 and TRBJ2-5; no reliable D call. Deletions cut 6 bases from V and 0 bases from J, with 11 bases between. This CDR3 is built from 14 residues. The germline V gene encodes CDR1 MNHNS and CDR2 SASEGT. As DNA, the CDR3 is TGTGCCAGCAGAAAGAGACCGTACCAAGAGACCCAGTACTTC. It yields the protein CASRKRPYQETQYF.

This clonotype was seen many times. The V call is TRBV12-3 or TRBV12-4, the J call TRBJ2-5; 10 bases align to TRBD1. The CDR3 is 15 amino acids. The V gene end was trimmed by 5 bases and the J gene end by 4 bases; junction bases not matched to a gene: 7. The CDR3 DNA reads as TGTGCCAGCAGTCCCCCGGACAGGGGGACAGAGACCCAGTACTTC. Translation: CASSPPDRGTETQYF.

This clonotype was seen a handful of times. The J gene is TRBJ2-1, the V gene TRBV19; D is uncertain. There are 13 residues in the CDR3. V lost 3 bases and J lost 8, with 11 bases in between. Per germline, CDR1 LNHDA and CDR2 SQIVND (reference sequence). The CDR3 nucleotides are TGTGCCAGTAGTATCAGCAGCAGAGATGAGCAGTTCTTC. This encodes CASSISSRDEQFF.

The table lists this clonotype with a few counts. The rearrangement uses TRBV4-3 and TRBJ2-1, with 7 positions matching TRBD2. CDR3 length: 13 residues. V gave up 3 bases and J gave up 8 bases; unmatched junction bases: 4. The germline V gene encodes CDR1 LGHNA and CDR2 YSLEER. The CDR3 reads CASSHLGGDEQFF. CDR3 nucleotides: TGCGCCAGCAGCCACCTTGGGGGGGATGAGCAGTTCTTC.

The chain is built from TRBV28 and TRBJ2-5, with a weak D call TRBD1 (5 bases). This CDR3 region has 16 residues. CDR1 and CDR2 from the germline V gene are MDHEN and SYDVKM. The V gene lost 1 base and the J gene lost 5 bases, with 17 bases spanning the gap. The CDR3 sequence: CASSLFGQGGKETQYF. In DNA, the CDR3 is TGTGCCAGCAGTTTATTTGGGCAGGGTGGCAAGGAGACCCAGTACTTC.

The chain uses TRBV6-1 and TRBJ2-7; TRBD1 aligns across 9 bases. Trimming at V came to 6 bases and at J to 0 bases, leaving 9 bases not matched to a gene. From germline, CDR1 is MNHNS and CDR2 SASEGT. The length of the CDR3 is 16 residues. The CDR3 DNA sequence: TGTGCCAGCAGCCCACGCCCGGGACAGGGCTCCTACGAGCAGTACGTC. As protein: CASSPRPGQGSYEQYV.

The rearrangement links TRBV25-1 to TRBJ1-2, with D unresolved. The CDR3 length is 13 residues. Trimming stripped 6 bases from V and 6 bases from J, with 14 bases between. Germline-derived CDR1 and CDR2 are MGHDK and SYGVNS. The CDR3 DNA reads TGTGCCAGCAGACGGGGATTGGGAGATGGCTACACCTTC. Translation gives CASRRGLGDGYTF.